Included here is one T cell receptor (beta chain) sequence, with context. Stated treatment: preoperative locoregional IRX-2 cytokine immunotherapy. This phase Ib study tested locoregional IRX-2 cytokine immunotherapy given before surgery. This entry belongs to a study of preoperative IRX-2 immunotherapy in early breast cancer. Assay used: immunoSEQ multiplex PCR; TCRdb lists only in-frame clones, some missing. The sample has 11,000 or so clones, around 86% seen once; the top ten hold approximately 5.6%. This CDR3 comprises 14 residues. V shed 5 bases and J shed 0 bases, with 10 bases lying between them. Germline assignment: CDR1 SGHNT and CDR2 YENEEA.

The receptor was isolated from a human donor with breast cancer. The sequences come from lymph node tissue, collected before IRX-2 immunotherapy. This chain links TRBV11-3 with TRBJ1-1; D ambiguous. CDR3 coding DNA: TGTGCCAGCAGCCCTGCCGGGGTGAACACTGAAGCTTTCTTT. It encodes CASSPAGVNTEAFF.